This TCR beta chain was sequenced for a study of beta chain features in type 1 diabetes. Overall study findings and caveats: TCRB CDR3 length was moderately but significantly reduced in all four CD4+ subsets of Type 1 diabetes patients. Reduced insertions and increased deletions marked VDJ junctions in type 1 diabetes patients.

A remark on this clone: Antigen unknown.

Expressed TCRB transcripts got sequenced, as all isolated RNA was reverse transcribed. TCRdb's table, derived via immunoSEQ multiplex PCR, lists solely in-frame clones and lacks some. The table includes 200,000 to 250,000 clones, around 68% detected once. The TCR comes from a man aged 30-40 years in good health. What was sequenced was naive CD4+ T cells from blood.

This CDR3 is CASRTSGDGTDTQYF. CDR3 sequence (DNA): TGTGCCAGCAGGACTAGCGGGGATGGCACAGATACGCAGTATTTT. The gene calls are TRBV2 and TRBJ2-3; 11 nucleotides align to TRBD2. The CDR3 totals 15 residues. V gave up 6 bases and J gave up 1 base; unmatched junction bases: 3. In germline, CDR1 is SNHLY, CDR2 FYNNEI.